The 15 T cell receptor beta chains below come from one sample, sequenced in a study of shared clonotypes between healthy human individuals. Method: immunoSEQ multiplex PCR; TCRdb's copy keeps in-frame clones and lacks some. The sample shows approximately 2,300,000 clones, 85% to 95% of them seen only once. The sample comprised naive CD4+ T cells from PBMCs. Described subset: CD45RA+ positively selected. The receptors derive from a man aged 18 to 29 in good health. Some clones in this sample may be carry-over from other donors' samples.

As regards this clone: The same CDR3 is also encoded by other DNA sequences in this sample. The CDR3 region has the DNA TGTGCCAGCTCACCACCGTCAGGAAATGAGCAGTTCTTC. This encodes CASSPPSGNEQFF. The genes are TRBV18 and TRBJ2-1; no firm D call. The V gene's germline CDR1 is KGHSH and CDR2 LQKENI. The length of the CDR3 is 13 residues. The germline V and J ends were trimmed by 0 bases and 7 bases, with 7 bases remaining between them. Based on the CDR3 plus reference TRBV18 and TRBJ2-1, the full variable domain is NAGVMQNPRHLVRRRGQEARLRCSPMKGHSHVYWYRQLPEEGLKFMVYLQKENIIDESGMPKERFSAEFPKEGPSILRIQQVVRGDSAAYFCASSPPSGNEQFFGPGTRLTVL.

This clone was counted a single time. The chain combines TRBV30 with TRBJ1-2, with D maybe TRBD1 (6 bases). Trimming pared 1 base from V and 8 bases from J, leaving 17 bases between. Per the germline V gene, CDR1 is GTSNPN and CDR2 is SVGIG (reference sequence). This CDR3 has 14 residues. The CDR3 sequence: CAWSADRSRSGYTF. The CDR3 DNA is TGTGCCTGGAGTGCCGACAGGAGCCGGAGCGGCTACACCTTC.

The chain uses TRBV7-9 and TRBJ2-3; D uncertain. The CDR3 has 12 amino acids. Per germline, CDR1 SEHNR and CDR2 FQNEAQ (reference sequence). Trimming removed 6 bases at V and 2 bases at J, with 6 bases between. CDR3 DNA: TGTGCCAGCAGGCCAAACACAGATACGCAGTATTTT. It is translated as CASRPNTDTQYF.

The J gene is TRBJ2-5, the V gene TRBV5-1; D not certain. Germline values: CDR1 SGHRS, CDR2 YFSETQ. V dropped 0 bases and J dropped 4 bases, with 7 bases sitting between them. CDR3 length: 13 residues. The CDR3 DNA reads TGCGCCAGCAGCTTGGAGACTGGAGAGACCCAGTACTTC. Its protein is CASSLETGETQYF. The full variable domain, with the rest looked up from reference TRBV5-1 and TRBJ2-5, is KAGVTQTPRYLIKTRGQQVTLSCSPISGHRSVSWYQQTPGQGLQFLFEYFSETQRNKGNFPGRFSGRQFSNSRSEMNVSTLELGDSALYLCASSLETGETQYFGPGTRLLVL.

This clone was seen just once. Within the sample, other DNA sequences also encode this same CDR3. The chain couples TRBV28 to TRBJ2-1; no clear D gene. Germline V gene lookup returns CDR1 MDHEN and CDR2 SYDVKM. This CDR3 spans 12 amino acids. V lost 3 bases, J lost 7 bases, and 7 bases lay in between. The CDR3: CASSFGRNEQFF. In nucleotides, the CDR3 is TGTGCCAGCAGTTTCGGTAGGAATGAGCAGTTCTTC.

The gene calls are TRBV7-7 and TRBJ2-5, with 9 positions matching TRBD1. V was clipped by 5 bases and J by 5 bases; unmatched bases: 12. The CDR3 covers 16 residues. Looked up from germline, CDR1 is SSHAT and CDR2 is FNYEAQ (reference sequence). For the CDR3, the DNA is TGTGCCAGCAGCCACCAAGCCACAGGGGGCAGGGAGACCCAGTACTTC. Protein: CASSHQATGGRETQYF.

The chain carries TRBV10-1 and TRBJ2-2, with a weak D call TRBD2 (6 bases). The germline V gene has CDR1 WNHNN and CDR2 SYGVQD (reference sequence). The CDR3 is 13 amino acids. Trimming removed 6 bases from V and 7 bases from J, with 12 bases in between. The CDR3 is CASREGLSGELFF. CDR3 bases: TGCGCCAGCAGGGAGGGTCTGAGCGGGGAGCTGTTTTTT.

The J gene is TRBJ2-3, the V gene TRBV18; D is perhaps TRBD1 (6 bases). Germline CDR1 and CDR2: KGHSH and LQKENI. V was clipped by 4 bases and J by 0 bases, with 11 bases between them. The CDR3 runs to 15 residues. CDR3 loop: CASSRGQPSTDTQYF. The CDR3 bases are TGTGCCAGCTCACGCGGACAGCCTAGCACAGATACGCAGTATTTT.

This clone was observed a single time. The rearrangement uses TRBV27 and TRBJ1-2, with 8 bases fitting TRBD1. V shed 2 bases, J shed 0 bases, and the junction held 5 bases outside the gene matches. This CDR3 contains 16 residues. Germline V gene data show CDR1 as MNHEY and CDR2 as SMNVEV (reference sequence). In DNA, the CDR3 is TGTGCCAGCAGTTTAATGGGACAGGAAGCTAACTATGGCTACACCTTC. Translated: CASSLMGQEANYGYTF.

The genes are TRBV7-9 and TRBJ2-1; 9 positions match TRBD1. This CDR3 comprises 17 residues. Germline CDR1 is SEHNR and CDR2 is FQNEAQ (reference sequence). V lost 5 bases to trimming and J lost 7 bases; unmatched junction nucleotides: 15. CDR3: CASSPGTGTPGRNEQFF. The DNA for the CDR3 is TGTGCCAGCAGCCCCGGGACAGGGACCCCAGGCCGGAATGAGCAGTTCTTC.

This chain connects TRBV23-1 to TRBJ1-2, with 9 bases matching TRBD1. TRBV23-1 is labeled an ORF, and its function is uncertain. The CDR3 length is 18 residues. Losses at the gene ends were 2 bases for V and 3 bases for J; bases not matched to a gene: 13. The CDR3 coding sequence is TGCGCCAGCAGTCAAAGGCGTCCCGGACGGACAGGGGACTATGGCTACACCTTC. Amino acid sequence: CASSQRRPGRTGDYGYTF.

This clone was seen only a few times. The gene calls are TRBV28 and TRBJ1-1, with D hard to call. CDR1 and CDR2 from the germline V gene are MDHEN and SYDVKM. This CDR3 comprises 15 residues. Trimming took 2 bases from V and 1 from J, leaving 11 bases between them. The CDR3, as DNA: TGTGCCAGCAGTTTAGGAACTATAACGAACACTGAAGCTTTCTTT. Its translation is CASSLGTITNTEAFF.

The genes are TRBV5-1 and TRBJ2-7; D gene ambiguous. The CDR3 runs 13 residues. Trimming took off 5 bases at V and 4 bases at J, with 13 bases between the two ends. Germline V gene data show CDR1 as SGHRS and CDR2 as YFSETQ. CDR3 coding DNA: TGCGCCAGCAGTCCGGACCTTGGATACGAGCAGTACTTC. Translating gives CASSPDLGYEQYF.

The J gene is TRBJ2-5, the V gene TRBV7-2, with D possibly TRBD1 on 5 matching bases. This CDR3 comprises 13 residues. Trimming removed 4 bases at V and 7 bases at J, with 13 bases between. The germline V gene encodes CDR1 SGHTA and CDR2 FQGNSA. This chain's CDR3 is CASSYLTQGTQYF. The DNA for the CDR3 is TGTGCCAGCAGCTACCTTACCCAGGGGACCCAGTACTTC.

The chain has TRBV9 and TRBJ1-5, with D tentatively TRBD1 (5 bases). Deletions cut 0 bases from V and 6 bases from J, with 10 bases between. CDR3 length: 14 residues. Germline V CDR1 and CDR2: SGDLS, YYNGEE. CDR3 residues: CASSVGDQGQPQHF. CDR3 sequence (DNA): TGTGCCAGCAGCGTAGGAGACCAGGGTCAGCCCCAGCATTTT.